This T cell receptor beta chain emerged from a study of cytomegalovirus exposure and HLA in healthy donors. Donors consisted of healthy bone marrow donors. The PCR made use of 60 Vbeta and 13 Jbeta primers. Repertoires were generated with immunoSEQ multiplex PCR, while TCRdb's copy carries only in-frame clones and drops some. Of over 150,000 clones in the sample, roughly 77% were seen once. Study-level results: Rarity held for most TCR sequences, but there were some public TCRs that occurred in many donors.

This clone was seen a handful of times. Its antigen is unknown. The receptor's source is a woman in her thirties or forties in good health and CMV-seropositive. The sample was PBMCs.

CDR3 coding DNA: TGTGCCAGCAGCTTGACAGGAGACGAGCAGTACTTC. It codes for CASSLTGDEQYF. The chain recombines TRBV11-2 with TRBJ2-7; TRBD1 might be the D (6 bases). With 3 bases removed from V and 5 bases from J, the gap between germline ends came to 8 bases. This CDR3 comprises 12 residues. Germline V gene data show CDR1 as SGHAT and CDR2 as FQNNGV.